The 3 T cell receptor beta chains presented below share a single source sample, sequenced in a study of T cells in Graves' hyperthyroidism and ophthalmopathy. RNA transcripts served as the template for amplifying TCR beta CDR3 regions. TCR CDR3 regions were first amplified by RT-PCR with HTBI primers. TCRdb passed the multiplex PCR reads through MiXCR, listing each CDR3 protein once. The table shows nearly 600,000 distinct CDR3 sequences, with 14% occurring only once. Material: blood. The source of these receptors is a woman younger than 45 with Graves' hyperthyroidism that later progressed to Graves' ophthalmopathy.

There are a few counts of this clonotype. The chain employs TRBV27 and TRBJ2-4; D might be TRBD1 (6 bases). The germline CDR1 and CDR2 sequences are MNHEY and SMNVEV (reference sequence). The V end was cut by 5 bases, the J end by 9 bases, with 11 bases between. The CDR3 covers 12 residues. The CDR3 DNA reads TGTGCCAGCAGTCAACAGGGAAGCATTCAGTACTTC. Translated, it gives CASSQQGSIQYF.

In its sample, this clonotype was seen many times. The chain carries TRBV28 and TRBJ1-4, with no clear D. The CDR3 totals 14 residues. Germline-derived CDR1 and CDR2 are MDHEN and SYDVKM. Trimming removed 2 bases at V and 8 bases at J, with 12 bases between. The CDR3 nucleotides are TGTGCCAGCAGTTTAATCGGGGTGCGGGAAAAACTGTTTTTT. Its translation: CASSLIGVREKLFF.

Details on this clonotype: A much larger clone differs from this one at a single base, so this may be a read error. The chain recombines TRBV20-1 with TRBJ2-1; D may be TRBD2 (6 bases). The CDR3 totals 16 residues. CDR1 is DFQATT, CDR2 SNEGSKA, per germline (reference sequence). The CDR3 spells CSARDPGRSSDNEQFF. The CDR3 region has the DNA TGCAGTGCTAGAGATCCAGGGAGGTCCTCCGACAATGAGCAGTTCTTC.